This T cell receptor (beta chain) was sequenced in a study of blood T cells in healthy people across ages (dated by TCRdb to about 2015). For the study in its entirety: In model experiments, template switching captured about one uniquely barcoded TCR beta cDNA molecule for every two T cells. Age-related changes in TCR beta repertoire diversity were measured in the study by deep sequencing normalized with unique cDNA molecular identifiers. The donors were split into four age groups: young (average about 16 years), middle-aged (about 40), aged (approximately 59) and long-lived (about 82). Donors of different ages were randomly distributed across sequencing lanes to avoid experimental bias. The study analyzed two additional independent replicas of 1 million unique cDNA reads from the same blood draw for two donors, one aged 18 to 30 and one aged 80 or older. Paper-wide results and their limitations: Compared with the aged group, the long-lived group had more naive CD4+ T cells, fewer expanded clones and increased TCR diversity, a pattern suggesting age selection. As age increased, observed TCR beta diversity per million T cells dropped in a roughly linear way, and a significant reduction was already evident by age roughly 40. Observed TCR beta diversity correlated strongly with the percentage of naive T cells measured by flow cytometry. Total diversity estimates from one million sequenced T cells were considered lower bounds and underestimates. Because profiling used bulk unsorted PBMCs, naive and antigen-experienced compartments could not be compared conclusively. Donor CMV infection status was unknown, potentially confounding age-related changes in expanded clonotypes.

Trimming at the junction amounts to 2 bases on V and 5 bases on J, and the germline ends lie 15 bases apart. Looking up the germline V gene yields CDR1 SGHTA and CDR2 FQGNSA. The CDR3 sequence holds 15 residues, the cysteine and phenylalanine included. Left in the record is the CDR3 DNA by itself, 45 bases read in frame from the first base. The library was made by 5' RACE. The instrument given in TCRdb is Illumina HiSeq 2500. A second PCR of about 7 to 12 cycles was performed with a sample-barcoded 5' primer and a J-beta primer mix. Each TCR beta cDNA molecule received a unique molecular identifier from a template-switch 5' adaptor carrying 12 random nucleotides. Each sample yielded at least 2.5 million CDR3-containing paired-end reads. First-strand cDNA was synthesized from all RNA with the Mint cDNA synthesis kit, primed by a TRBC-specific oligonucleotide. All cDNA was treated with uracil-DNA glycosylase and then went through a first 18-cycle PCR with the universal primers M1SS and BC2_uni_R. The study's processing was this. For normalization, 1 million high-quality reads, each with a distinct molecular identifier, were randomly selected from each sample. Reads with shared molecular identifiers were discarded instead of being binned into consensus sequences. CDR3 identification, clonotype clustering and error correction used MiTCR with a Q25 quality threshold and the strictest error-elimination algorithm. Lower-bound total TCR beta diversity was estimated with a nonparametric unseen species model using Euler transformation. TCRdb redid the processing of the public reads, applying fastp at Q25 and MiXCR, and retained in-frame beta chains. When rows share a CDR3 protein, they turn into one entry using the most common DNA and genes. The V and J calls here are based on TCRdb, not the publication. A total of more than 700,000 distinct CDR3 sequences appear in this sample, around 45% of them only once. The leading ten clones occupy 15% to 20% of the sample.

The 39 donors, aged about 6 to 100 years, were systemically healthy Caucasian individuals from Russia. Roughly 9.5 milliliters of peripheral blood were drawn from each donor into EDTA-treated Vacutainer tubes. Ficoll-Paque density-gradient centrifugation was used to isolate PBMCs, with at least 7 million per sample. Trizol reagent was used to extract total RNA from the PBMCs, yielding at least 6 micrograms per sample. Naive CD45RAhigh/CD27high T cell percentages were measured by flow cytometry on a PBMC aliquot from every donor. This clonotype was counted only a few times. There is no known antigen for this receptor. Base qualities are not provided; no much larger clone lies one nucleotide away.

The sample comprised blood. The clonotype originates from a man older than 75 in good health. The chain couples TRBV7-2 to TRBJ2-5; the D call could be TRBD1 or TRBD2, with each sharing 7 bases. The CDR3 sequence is CASSLLAARGETQYF. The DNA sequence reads TGTGCCAGCAGCTTACTAGCGGCCAGGGGGGAGACCCAGTACTTC.